This T cell receptor beta chain appears in the sequencing data of a study of T cell repertoires in cytomegalovirus infection. A note on this clonotype: The antigen is undetermined. One junction end disagrees with the germline gene, perhaps due to a read error.

Notes on the study in general: The response measured ex vivo was dominated by TCR beta clonotypes (HLA-C-restricted and CMV-specific).

This CDR3 has 17 amino acids. Germline CDR1 PRHDT, CDR2 FYEKMQ (reference sequence). One entry per CDR3 protein, called by TCRdb with MiXCR from the reads. Among some 500,000 distinct CDR3 sequences listed, 40% were seen once. The source was cultured PBMCs, collected from culture after CMV antigen stimulation. The chain recombines TRBV13 with TRBJ2-7; 10 bases map to TRBD1. This receptor was obtained from a human donor in good health (CMV status not recorded). Some clones in this sample may be carry-over from other donors' samples. CDR3 protein: CASSQPDRGRWVYEQYF. For the CDR3, the DNA is TGCGCCAGCAGCCAGCCCGACAGGGGGCGGTGGGTATACGAGCAGTACTTC.